Following are 17 T cell receptor beta chains from one sample sequenced in a study of T cells after yellow fever vaccination. TCRdb recomputed calls from the 5' RACE reads with MiXCR, one row per CDR3 protein. In the table there are roughly 330,000 distinct CDR3 sequences, around 4.1% of which are singletons. The source was PBMCs, collected 5 days after the yellow fever booster vaccination. All receptors derive from a young man who received the YFV17D yellow fever vaccine.

This clonotype has just a few counts. This chain uses TRBV4-2 with TRBJ2-1; 10 nucleotides line up with TRBD2. CDR1 is LGHNA and CDR2 is YNFKEQ in the germline V gene. The trim removed 3 bases at V and 7 bases at J, leaving 12 bases unmatched. The CDR3 consists of 17 residues. In DNA, the CDR3 is TGTGCCAGCAGCCAGGAAGTAGCGGGGGGTATCGATAATGAGCAGTTCTTC. Translating it yields CASSQEVAGGIDNEQFF.

This clonotype was seen more than once but under ten times. The chain combines TRBV20-1 with TRBJ2-1; D might be TRBD2 (6 bases). V dropped 5 bases and J dropped 12 bases, with 14 bases sitting between them. The CDR3 length is 11 residues. Germline assignment: CDR1 DFQATT and CDR2 SNEGSKA (reference sequence). CDR3: CSAGRTKGQFF. As DNA, the CDR3 is TGCAGTGCTGGAAGGACTAAGGGGCAGTTCTTC.

Only a few counts were recorded for this clonotype. The chain has TRBV19 and TRBJ1-1; D unresolved. V was trimmed by 8 bases and J by 4 bases, leaving 8 bases between them. The germline gives CDR1 LNHDA, CDR2 SQIVND (reference sequence). The CDR3 totals 11 residues. The CDR3 loop reads CASLKSTEAFF. CDR3 nucleotide sequence: TGTGCCAGTCTGAAGAGCACTGAAGCTTTCTTT.

The chain joins TRBV4-1 to TRBJ1-5; D ambiguous. This CDR3 is built from 15 residues. V dropped 1 base and J dropped 0 bases, with 7 bases sitting between them. Germline V gives CDR1 MGHRA, CDR2 YSYEKL. The chain's CDR3 is CASSQVGYSNQPQHF. CDR3 sequence (DNA): TGCGCCAGCAGCCAAGTGGGGTATAGCAATCAGCCCCAGCATTTT.

This clonotype was seen ten or more times. The chain is built from TRBV7-3 and TRBJ2-3; 9 bases line up with TRBD2. V was clipped by 7 bases and J by 4 bases; unmatched bases: 6. Germline CDR1 SGHTA, CDR2 FQGTGA. The CDR3 has 14 amino acids. The CDR3 here is CASTRGGASDTQYF. The CDR3 nucleotides are TGTGCCAGCACTCGCGGGGGGGCCTCAGATACGCAGTATTTT.

The J gene is TRBJ2-7, the V gene TRBV7-9; D might be TRBD2 (5 bases). The V and J ends lost 1 base and 2 bases respectively, with 6 bases between them. The CDR3 totals 13 residues. In germline, CDR1 is SEHNR, CDR2 FQNEAQ (reference sequence). For the CDR3, the DNA is TGTGCCAGCAGCTTAGGAGGGCCCTACGAGCAGTACGTC. Translating it yields CASSLGGPYEQYV.

This sequence joins TRBV15 and TRBJ2-2; D possibly corresponds to TRBD1 (7 bases). Per the germline V gene, CDR1 is LNHNV and CDR2 is YYDKDF (reference sequence). There are 18 residues in the CDR3. V dropped 1 base and J dropped 3 bases, with 18 bases sitting between them. CDR3 in amino acids: CATSRALGQAGYTGELFF. In DNA form, the CDR3 reads TGTGCCACCAGCAGAGCCCTAGGACAGGCGGGGTACACCGGGGAGCTGTTTTTT.

V and J are TRBV4-3 and TRBJ2-2; D remains unclear. Germline values: CDR1 LGHNA, CDR2 YSLEER. The CDR3 contains 16 residues. V dropped 4 bases and J dropped 0 bases, with 12 bases sitting between them. The CDR3 DNA follows: TGCGCCAGCAGCCCCCGTTACCTCGCGAACACCGGGGAGCTGTTTTTT. Its translation is CASSPRYLANTGELFF.

This clonotype was observed a handful of times. The chain has TRBV21-1 and TRBJ1-3. TRBV21-1 is a documented pseudogene. This CDR3 has 14 residues. The CDR3 DNA reads as TGTGCCAGCAGGGAGAACCCGCCTGGAAACACCATATATTTT. Translating it yields CASRENPPGNTIYF.

The chain combines TRBV5-1 with TRBJ1-3; unclear D gene. The CDR3 has 15 amino acids. The V end was cut by 4 bases, the J end by 0 bases, with 11 bases between. Germline V gives CDR1 SGHRS, CDR2 YFSETQ. Here the CDR3 reads CASSEQGNSGNTIYF. CDR3 DNA sequence: TGCGCCAGCAGCGAGCAAGGGAACTCTGGAAACACCATATATTTT.

There are many counts of this clonotype. The rearrangement joins TRBV12-1 to TRBJ1-5; the listed D gene, TRBD1, was not tested against the DNA. TRBV12-1 is deemed a pseudogene. This CDR3 comprises 14 residues. The CDR3 reads CASSFVPLNQPQHF. The DNA for the CDR3 is TGTGCCAGCAGCTTTGTTCCCCTGAATCAGCCCCAGCATTTT.

This clonotype turned up a few times. This rearrangement joins TRBV6-6 to TRBJ2-2; maybe TRBD1 (5 bases). Between the trimmed V and J ends, which lost 6 bases and 0 bases, there was a span of 11 bases. The CDR3 runs 15 residues. Looked up from germline, CDR1 is MNHNY and CDR2 is SVGAGI (reference sequence). CDR3 sequence: CASSPSTANTGELFF. The CDR3 DNA reads as TGTGCCAGCAGCCCATCGACAGCGAACACCGGGGAGCTGTTTTTT.

This clonotype occurred many times. The gene calls are TRBV6-5 and TRBJ1-1; D remains unclear. CDR3 length: 13 amino acids. V lost 0 bases to trimming and J lost 3 bases, with 5 bases between them. Germline values: CDR1 MNHEY, CDR2 SVGAGI. The CDR3 DNA is TGTGCCAGCAGTTACTCGACGGACACTGAAGCTTTCTTT. It is translated as CASSYSTDTEAFF.

This clonotype was detected only a few times. The CDR3 nucleotides are TGTGCCAGCAGTTTATCCCCTGGGTGGCCCCAGCATTTT. It is translated as CASSLSPGWPQHF. The chain combines TRBV12-3 or TRBV12-4 with TRBJ1-5; D call uncertain. V was pared by 2 bases and J by 9 bases, with 11 bases between. The CDR3 has 13 residues.

The sample holds a few counts of this clonotype. The chain is built from TRBV3-1 and TRBJ2-5; weak D call: TRBD2 (7 bases). This CDR3 spans 15 amino acids. In germline, CDR1 is LGHDT, CDR2 YNNKEL (reference sequence). Trimming took off 3 bases at V and 1 base at J, with 12 bases between the two ends. The DNA of the CDR3 is TGTGCCAGCAGCCATTTGAGGGGGGGCCAAGAGACCCAGTACTTC. This gives the protein CASSHLRGGQETQYF.

This clonotype was counted ten times or more. CDR3 region: CASSLVRGYNQPQHF. The CDR3 DNA follows: TGTGCCAGCAGCTTAGTACGGGGCTACAATCAGCCCCAGCATTTT. The V and J genes are TRBV7-2 and TRBJ1-5; tentative D call: TRBD1 (5 bases). The CDR3 runs 15 residues. V was pared by 1 base and J by 3 bases, with 10 bases between. The germline CDR1 and CDR2 sequences are SGHTA and FQGNSA.

The chain combines TRBV19 with TRBJ2-1, with D possibly matching TRBD2 (5 bases). Germline loops: CDR1 LNHDA, CDR2 SQIVND (reference sequence). Trimming stripped 4 bases from V and 5 bases from J, with 18 bases between. This CDR3 region has 16 residues. CDR3 loop: CASSTVGLADHNEQFF. In DNA, the CDR3 is TGTGCCAGTAGTACAGTTGGGCTAGCCGATCACAATGAGCAGTTCTTC.